Below are 8 T cell receptor beta chains sequenced from a single sample in a study of blood T cell repertoires in COVID-19. The data were produced by immunoSEQ multiplex PCR, yet TCRdb's version contains in-frame clones alone and is incomplete. The repertoire holds 95,000 to 150,000 clones, with 75% to 90% as singletons. The source material was peripheral blood. The receptors here all came from a man in his forties or fifties with acute or convalescent COVID-19.

The chain uses TRBV7-2 and TRBJ2-7, with 10 bases aligning to TRBD2. V gave up 5 bases and J gave up 0 bases; unmatched junction bases: 7. Germline V gene data show CDR1 as SGHTA and CDR2 as FQGNSA. The CDR3 extends over 16 amino acids. CDR3 protein: CASSPRRTSGSYEQYF. In DNA, the CDR3 is TGTGCCAGCAGCCCCCGTCGGACTAGCGGCTCCTACGAGCAGTACTTC. Full variable domain (outside the CDR3, taken from reference TRBV7-2 and TRBJ2-7): GAGVSQSPSNKVTEKGKDVELRCDPISGHTALYWYRQSLGQGLEFLIYFQGNSAPDKSGLPSDRFSAERTGGSVSTLTIQRTQQEDSAVYLCASSPRRTSGSYEQYFGPGTRLTVT.

The rearrangement joins TRBV4-3 to TRBJ1-5; no clear D. The V gene's germline CDR1 is LGHNA and CDR2 YSLEER. V was trimmed by 1 base and J by 4 bases, leaving 5 bases between them. The CDR3 contains 13 residues. This CDR3 is CASSQAGNQPQHF. The CDR3, as DNA: TGCGCCAGCAGCCAAGCCGGGAATCAGCCCCAGCATTTT.

The V call is TRBV9, the J call TRBJ2-2; 7 positions match TRBD1. With V trimmed by 2 bases and J by 4 bases, 8 bases remained unmatched. The CDR3 extends over 16 amino acids. The germline CDR1 and CDR2 sequences are SGDLS and YYNGEE. For the CDR3, the DNA is TGTGCCAGCAGCGTTGGAACAGGGGTTGGCACCGGGGAGCTGTTTTTT. Encoded protein: CASSVGTGVGTGELFF.

The table lists this clone with a few counts. The chain carries TRBV9 and TRBJ2-1, with D perhaps TRBD2 (7 bases). Trimming cost V 4 bases and J 10 bases, with 21 bases left between them. The CDR3 totals 15 residues. Germline V gives CDR1 SGDLS, CDR2 YYNGEE. This chain's CDR3 is CASSPLLRGGLEQFF. In DNA form, the CDR3 reads TGTGCCAGCAGCCCACTTTTGAGGGGGGGCTTAGAGCAGTTCTTC.

This clone has a single count. This chain connects TRBV5-1 to TRBJ1-2, with a tentative D call TRBD1 (5 bases). The CDR3 contains 15 residues. The V and J ends lost 4 bases and 8 bases respectively, with 21 bases between them. In germline, CDR1 is SGHRS, CDR2 YFSETQ. In DNA form, the CDR3 reads TGCGCCAGCAGCGAACTGCAGGGTTCTTTTGGCGGCTACACCTTC. Encoded protein: CASSELQGSFGGYTF.

J is TRBJ2-3 and V is TRBV18; D might be TRBD1 (6 bases). The CDR3 contains 14 residues. Trimming stripped 2 bases from V and 4 bases from J, with 10 bases between. Germline-derived CDR1 and CDR2 are KGHSH and LQKENI. The CDR3 DNA is TGTGCCAGCTCACCAACAGGGAGAGCAGATACGCAGTATTTT. Translation: CASSPTGRADTQYF.

The chain is built from TRBV7-2 and TRBJ2-7; 9 bases are shared with TRBD1. The germline CDR1 and CDR2 sequences are SGHTA and FQGNSA. The J segment lost 1 base and the V segment lost 6 bases, leaving 7 bases of the junction unmatched. The CDR3 consists of 15 residues. CDR3 sequence (DNA): TGTGCCAGCAGTCCAACAGGGGGCTTATCCTACGAGCAGTACTTC. The encoded protein is CASSPTGGLSYEQYF.

The V call is TRBV7-6, the J call TRBJ2-3; 7 bases line up with TRBD1. Germline CDR1 reads SGHVS; CDR2 reads FNYEAQ. The CDR3 sequence is 16 residues long. V dropped 5 bases and J dropped 6; count of bases not matched to a gene: 14. In nucleotides, the CDR3 is TGTGCCAGCAGCCGAGACAATCGACAGGGTGTGGATACGCAGTATTTT. It yields the protein CASSRDNRQGVDTQYF.